This T cell receptor beta chain was sequenced during a study of vaccination and CD4 T cells after COVID-19. Study as a whole: SARS-CoV-2 had been detected by nasal swab PCR in convalescent patients; nine were mild, one severe. Overlapping peptides of the spike proteins of SARS-CoV-2, HCoV-NL63, HCoV-OC43 and HCoV-229E were used for cell stimulation. Findings and limits, study-wide: For convalescent patients, 304 of the 307 vaccine-specific clones analyzed were classified as spike mono-reactive.

V was trimmed by 7 bases and J by 0 bases, leaving 16 bases between them. CDR3 length equals 16 residues. The germline V gene encodes CDR1 MNHEY and CDR2 SVGAGI. Of note for this clonotype: Its antigen is not known.

As for treatment: approximately 9-day PBMC culture with coronavirus spike peptide pools or control peptides (ViraFEST assay). It was after more than 9 days of culture that CD4+ T cells were isolated by negative selection. Cultured CD4+ T-cell DNA underwent Oncomine TCR Beta short-read sequencing. TCRdb fed the PCR reads into MiXCR, producing one record per CDR3 protein. The table lists thousands of distinct CDR3 sequences, less than 70% of them singletons, with about 20% in the top ten. This clonotype was sampled from a human donor with COVID-19. Sequenced material: cultured CD4+ T cells from blood, taken after SARS-CoV-2 vaccination. The chain carries TRBV6-5 and TRBJ1-5; D may be TRBD1 (5 bases). For the CDR3, the DNA is TGTGCCAGCAATTTACTCGGACAAGCTAGCAATCAGCCCCAGCATTTT. It is translated as CASNLLGQASNQPQHF.